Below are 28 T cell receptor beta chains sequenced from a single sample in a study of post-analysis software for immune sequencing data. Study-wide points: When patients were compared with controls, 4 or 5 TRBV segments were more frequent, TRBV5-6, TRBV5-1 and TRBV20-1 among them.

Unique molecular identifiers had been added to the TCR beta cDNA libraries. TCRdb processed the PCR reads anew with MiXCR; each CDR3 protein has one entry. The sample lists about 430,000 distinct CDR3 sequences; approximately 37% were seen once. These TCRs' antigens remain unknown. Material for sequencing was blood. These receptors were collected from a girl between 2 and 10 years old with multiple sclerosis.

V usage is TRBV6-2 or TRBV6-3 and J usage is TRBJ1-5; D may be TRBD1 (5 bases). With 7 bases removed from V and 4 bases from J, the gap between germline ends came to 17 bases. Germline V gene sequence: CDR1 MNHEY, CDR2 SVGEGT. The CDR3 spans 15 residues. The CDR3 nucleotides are TGTGCCAGCAAAAACCTGCGACAGTATAATCAGCCCCAGCATTTT. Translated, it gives CASKNLRQYNQPQHF.

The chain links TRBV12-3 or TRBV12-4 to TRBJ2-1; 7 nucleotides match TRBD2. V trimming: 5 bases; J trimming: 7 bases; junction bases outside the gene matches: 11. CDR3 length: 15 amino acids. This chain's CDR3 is CASSLSGNVGNEQFF. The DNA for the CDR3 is TGTGCCAGCAGTCTAAGCGGGAACGTGGGGAATGAGCAGTTCTTC.

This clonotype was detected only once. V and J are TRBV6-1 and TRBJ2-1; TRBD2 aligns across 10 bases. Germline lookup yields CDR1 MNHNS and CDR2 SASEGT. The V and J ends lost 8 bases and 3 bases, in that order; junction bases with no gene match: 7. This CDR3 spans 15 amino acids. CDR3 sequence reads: CASPRTSGYYNEQFF. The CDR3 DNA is TGTGCCAGCCCCCGGACTAGCGGTTACTACAATGAGCAGTTCTTC.

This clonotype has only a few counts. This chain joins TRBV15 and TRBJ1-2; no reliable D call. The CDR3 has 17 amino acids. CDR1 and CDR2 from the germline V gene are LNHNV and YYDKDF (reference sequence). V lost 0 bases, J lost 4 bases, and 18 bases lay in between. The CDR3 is CATSRDRTASLAYGYTF. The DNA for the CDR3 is TGTGCCACCAGCAGAGATCGGACGGCCAGCTTGGCCTATGGCTACACCTTC.

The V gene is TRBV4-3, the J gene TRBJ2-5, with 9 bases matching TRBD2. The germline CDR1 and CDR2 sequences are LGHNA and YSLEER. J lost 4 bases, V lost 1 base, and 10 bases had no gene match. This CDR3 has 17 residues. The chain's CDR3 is CASSQGSAGGPRETQYF. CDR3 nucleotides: TGCGCCAGCAGCCAAGGTAGTGCGGGAGGGCCGAGAGAGACCCAGTACTTC.

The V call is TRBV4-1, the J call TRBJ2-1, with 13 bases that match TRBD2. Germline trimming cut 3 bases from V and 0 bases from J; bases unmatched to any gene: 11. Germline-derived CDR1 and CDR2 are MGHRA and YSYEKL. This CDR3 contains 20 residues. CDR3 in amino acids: CASSQLPGTSGDPSYNEQFF. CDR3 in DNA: TGCGCCAGCAGCCAGCTCCCGGGGACTAGCGGGGACCCCTCCTACAATGAGCAGTTCTTC.

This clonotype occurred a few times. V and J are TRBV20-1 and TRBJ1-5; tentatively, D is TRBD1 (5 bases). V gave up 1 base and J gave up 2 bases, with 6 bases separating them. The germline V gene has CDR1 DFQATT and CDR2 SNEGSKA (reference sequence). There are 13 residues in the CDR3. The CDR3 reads CSARGDGNQPQHF. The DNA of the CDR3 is TGCAGTGCTAGAGGGGACGGCAATCAGCCCCAGCATTTT.

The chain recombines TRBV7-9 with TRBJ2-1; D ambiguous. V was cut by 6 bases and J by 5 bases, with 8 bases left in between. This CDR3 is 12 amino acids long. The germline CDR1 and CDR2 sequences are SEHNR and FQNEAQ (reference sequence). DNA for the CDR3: TGTGCCAGCAGTCACGAGAACAATGAGCAGTTCTTC. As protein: CASSHENNEQFF.

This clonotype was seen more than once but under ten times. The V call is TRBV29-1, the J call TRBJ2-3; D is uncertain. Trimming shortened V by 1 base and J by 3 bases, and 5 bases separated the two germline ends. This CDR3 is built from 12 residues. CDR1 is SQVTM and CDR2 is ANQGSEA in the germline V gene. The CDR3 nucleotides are TGCAGCGTTGAAGGGCTTACAGATACGCAGTATTTT. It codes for CSVEGLTDTQYF.

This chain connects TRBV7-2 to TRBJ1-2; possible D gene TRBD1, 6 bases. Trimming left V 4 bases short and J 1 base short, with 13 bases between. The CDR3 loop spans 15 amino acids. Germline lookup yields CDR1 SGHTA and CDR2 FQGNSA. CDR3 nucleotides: TGTGCCAGCAGCTCCCGGACCAGGGGTAACTATGGCTACACCTTC. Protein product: CASSSRTRGNYGYTF. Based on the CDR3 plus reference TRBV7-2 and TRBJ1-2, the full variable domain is GAGVSQSPSNKVTEKGKDVELRCDPISGHTALYWYRQSLGQGLEFLIYFQGNSAPDKSGLPSDRFSAERTGGSVSTLTIQRTQQEDSAVYLCASSSRTRGNYGYTFGSGTRLTVV.

CDR3 DNA sequence: TGTGCCAGCAGCTTCCCGGGACCAGCGGACATTCAGTACTTC. Translation: CASSFPGPADIQYF. The V call is TRBV7-9, the J call TRBJ2-4; D may be TRBD1 or TRBD2 (5 bases each). Trimming shortened V by 3 bases and J by 8 bases, and 14 bases separated the two germline ends. Germline loops: CDR1 SEHNR, CDR2 FQNEAQ (reference sequence). The CDR3 runs to 14 residues. Based on the CDR3 plus reference TRBV7-9 and TRBJ2-4, the full variable domain is DTGVSQNPRHKITKRGQNVTFRCDPISEHNRLYWYRQTLGQGPEFLTYFQNEAQLEKSRLLSDRFSAERPKGSFSTLEIQRTEQGDSAMYLCASSFPGPADIQYFGAGTRLSVL.

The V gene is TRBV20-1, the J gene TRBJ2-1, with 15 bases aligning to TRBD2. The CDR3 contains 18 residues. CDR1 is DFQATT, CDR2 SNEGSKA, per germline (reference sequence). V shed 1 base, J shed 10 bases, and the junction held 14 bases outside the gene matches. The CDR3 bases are TGCAGTGCTAGAGGAGGAAAACGGACTAGCGGGGGGGCCTGGGAGCAGTTCTTC. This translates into CSARGGKRTSGGAWEQFF.

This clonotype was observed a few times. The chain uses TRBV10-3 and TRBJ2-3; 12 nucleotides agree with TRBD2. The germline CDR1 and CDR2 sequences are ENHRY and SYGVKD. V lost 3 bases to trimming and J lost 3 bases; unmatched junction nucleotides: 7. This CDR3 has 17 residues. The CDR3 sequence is CAISDMTSGSRTDTQYF. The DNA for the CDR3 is TGTGCCATCAGTGATATGACTAGCGGGAGTAGGACAGATACGCAGTATTTT.

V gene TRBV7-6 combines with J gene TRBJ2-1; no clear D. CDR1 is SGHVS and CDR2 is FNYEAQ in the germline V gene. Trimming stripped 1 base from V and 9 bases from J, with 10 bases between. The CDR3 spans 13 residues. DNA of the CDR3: TGTGCCAGCAGCTTAGGAGAGGACGGTGAGCAGTTCTTC. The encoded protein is CASSLGEDGEQFF.

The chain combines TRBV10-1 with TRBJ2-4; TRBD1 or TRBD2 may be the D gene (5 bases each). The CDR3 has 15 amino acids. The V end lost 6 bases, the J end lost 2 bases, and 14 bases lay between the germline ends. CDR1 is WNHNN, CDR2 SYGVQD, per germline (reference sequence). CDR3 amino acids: CASSPPSGPKNIQYF. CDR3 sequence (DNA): TGCGCCAGCAGCCCCCCCTCGGGACCCAAAAACATTCAGTACTTC.

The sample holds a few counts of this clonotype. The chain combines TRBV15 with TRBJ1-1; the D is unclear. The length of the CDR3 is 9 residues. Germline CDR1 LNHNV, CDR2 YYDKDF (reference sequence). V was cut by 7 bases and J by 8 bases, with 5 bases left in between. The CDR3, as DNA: TGTGCCACCATGGGAGAAGCTTTCTTT. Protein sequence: CATMGEAFF.

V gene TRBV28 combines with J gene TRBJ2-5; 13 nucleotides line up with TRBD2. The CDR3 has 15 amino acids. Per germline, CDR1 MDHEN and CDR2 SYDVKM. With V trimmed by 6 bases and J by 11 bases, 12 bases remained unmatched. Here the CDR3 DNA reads TGTGCCAGCAGCTTACTAGCGGGGGGGCAGGGGGAGCAGTACTTC. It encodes CASSLLAGGQGEQYF.

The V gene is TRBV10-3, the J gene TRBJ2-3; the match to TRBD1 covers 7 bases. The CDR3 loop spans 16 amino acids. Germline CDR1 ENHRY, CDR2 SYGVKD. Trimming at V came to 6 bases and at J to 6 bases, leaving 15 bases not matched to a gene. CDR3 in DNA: TGTGCCATCAGCCCAAGACAGGGAGAGGGAAGTGATACGCAGTATTTT. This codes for CAISPRQGEGSDTQYF.

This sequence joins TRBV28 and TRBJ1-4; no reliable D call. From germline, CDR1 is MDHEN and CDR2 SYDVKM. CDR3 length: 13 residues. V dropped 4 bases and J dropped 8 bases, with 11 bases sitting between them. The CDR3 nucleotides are TGTGCCAGCAGTTCTCCCAATGGGGAAAAACTGTTTTTT. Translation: CASSSPNGEKLFF.

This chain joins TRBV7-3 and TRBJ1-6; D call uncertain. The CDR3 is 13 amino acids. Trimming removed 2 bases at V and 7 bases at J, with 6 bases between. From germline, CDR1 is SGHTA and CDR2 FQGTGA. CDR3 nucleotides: TGTGCCAGCAGCTTACAACCGAATTCACCCCTCCACTTT. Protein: CASSLQPNSPLHF.

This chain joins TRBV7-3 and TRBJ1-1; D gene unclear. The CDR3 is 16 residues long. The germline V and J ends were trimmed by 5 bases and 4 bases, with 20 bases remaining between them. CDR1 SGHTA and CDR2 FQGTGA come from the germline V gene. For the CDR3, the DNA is TGTGCCAGCAGCCCCCCACAAACAATTTCGGGCACTGAAGCTTTCTTT. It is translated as CASSPPQTISGTEAFF.

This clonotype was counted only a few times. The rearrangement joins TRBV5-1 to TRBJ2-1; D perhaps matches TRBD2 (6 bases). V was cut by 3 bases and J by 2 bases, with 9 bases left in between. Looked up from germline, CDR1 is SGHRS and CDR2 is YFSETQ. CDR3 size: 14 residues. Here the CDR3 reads CASSSSGAYNEQFF. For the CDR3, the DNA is TGCGCCAGCAGCTCCTCGGGGGCCTACAATGAGCAGTTCTTC.

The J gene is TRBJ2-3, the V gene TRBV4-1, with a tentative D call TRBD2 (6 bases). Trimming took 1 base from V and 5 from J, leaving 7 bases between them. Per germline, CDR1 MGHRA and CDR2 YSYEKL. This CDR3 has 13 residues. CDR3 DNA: TGCGCCAGCAGCCAAGGGAGGGTAGATACGCAGTATTTT. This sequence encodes CASSQGRVDTQYF.

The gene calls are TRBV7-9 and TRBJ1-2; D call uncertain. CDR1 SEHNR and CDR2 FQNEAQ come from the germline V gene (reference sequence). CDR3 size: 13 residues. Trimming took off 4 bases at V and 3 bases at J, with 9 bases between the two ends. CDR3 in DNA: TGTGCCAGCAGCTGGAAGGACGACTATGGCTACACCTTC. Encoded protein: CASSWKDDYGYTF.

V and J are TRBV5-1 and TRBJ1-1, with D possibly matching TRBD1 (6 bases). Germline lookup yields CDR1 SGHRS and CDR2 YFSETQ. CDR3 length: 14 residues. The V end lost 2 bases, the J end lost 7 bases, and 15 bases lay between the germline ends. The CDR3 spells CASSFNQGPGEAFF. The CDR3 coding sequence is TGCGCCAGCAGCTTCAACCAGGGGCCGGGTGAAGCTTTCTTT.

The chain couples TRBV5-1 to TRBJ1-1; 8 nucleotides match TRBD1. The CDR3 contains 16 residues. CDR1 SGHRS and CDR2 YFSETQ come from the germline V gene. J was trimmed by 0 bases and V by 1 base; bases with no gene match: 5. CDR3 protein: CASSLRYRGMNTEAFF. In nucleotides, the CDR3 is TGCGCCAGCAGCTTGAGGTACAGGGGGATGAACACTGAAGCTTTCTTT.

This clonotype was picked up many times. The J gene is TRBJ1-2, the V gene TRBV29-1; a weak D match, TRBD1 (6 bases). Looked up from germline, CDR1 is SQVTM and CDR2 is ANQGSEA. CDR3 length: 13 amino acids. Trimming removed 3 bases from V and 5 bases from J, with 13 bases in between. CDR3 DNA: TGCAGCGTTGACAGGGACACAATTTATGGCTACACCTTC. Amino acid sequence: CSVDRDTIYGYTF.

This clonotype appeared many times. The CDR3 bases are TGTGCCAGCAGCGCGACATCAAACTACGAGCAGTACTTC. Protein product: CASSATSNYEQYF. J is TRBJ2-7 and V is TRBV9; D is uncertain. Germline CDR1 reads SGDLS; CDR2 reads YYNGEE. The V end lost 3 bases, the J end lost 3 bases, and 10 bases lay between the germline ends. CDR3 length equals 13 residues. Drawing the rest from reference TRBV9 and TRBJ2-7, the complete variable domain is DSGVTQTPKHLITATGQRVTLRCSPRSGDLSVYWYQQSLDQGLQFLIQYYNGEERAKGNILERFSAQQFPDLHSELNLSSLELGDSALYFCASSATSNYEQYFGPGTRLTVT.